The 11 T cell receptor beta chains below all came from one sample that was sequenced in a study of OX40 agonist ivuxolimab in advanced cancers. The library relied on the immunoSEQ multiplex PCR assay. TCRdb retrieved this table from immuneACCESS and kept in-frame rearrangements only. Not all clones are present; in checked studies, unresolved V genes account for under half, and no reason is known for the remainder. The sample contains about 88,000 clones, around nine tenths of them found a single time. The ten largest clones represent 1.5% to 2% of the sample. This sample comprised CD4+ or CD8+ T cells sorted from blood, obtained in a trial of the OX40 agonist ivuxolimab. The receptors were sampled from an adult with an advanced solid tumor such as melanoma, head and neck, liver or kidney cancer.

The J gene is TRBJ1-2, the V gene TRBV7-9; D remains unclear. The CDR3 covers 13 residues. V was trimmed by 2 bases and J by 2 bases, leaving 6 bases between them. The V gene's germline CDR1 is SEHNR and CDR2 FQNEAQ (reference sequence). CDR3 nucleotide sequence: TGTGCCAGCAGCTTATACGACAACTATGGCTACACCTTC. It translates to CASSLYDNYGYTF.

This CDR3 reads CASKWRTSYEQYF. In DNA, the CDR3 is TGTGCCAGCAAATGGCGGACCTCCTACGAGCAGTACTTC. This rearrangement joins TRBV6-1 to TRBJ2-7; the D is unclear. This CDR3 has 13 residues. V was trimmed by 7 bases and J by 0 bases, leaving 10 bases between them. CDR1 is MNHNS, CDR2 SASEGT, per germline.

This chain uses TRBV30 with TRBJ1-1, with unresolved D. Germline V gene lookup returns CDR1 GTSNPN and CDR2 SVGIG (reference sequence). This CDR3 contains 13 residues. Trimming took off 2 bases at V and 4 bases at J, with 11 bases between the two ends. This chain's CDR3 is CAWSPMGGTEAFF. DNA for the CDR3: TGTGCCTGGAGTCCTATGGGTGGCACTGAAGCTTTCTTT. Looking up the rest from reference TRBV30 and TRBJ1-1 gives the full variable domain: SQTIHQWPATLVQPVGSPLSLECTVEGTSNPNLYWYRQAAGRGLQLLFYSVGIGQISSEVPQNLSASRPQDRQFILSSKKLLLSDSGFYLCAWSPMGGTEAFFGQGTRLTVV.

This clone was seen a few times. This chain links TRBV7-2 with TRBJ2-2; TRBD1 agrees at 9 bases. Germline CDR1 is SGHTA and CDR2 is FQGNSA. The junction had 9 bases not matched to a gene; V was cut back by 5 bases and J by 5 bases. The CDR3 totals 16 residues. CDR3 region: CASSHRRQGGTGELFF. The CDR3 DNA is TGTGCCAGCAGCCATCGGAGACAGGGGGGAACCGGGGAGCTGTTTTTT.

Only one count was recorded for this clone. The chain links TRBV12-2 to TRBJ2-2. TRBV12-2 counts as a pseudogene. This CDR3 comprises 16 residues. CDR3 residues: CASRPPGRWNTGELFF. The CDR3 DNA is TGTGCAAGTCGCCCACCGGGACGGTGGAACACCGGGGAGCTGTTTTTT.

The genes are TRBV19 and TRBJ1-5; D is uncertain. The CDR3 covers 13 residues. Trimming pared 6 bases from V and 2 bases from J, leaving 8 bases between. CDR1 LNHDA and CDR2 SQIVND come from the germline V gene (reference sequence). The CDR3 loop reads CASRMIGNQPQHF. The CDR3 DNA reads TGTGCCAGTAGGATGATTGGCAATCAGCCCCAGCATTTT. Filled out from reference TRBV19 and TRBJ1-5, the complete variable domain reads DGGITQSPKYLFRKEGQNVTLSCEQNLNHDAMYWYRQDPGQGLRLIYYSQIVNDFQKGDIAEGYSVSREKKESFPLTVTSAQKNPTAFYLCASRMIGNQPQHFGDGTRLSIL.

V is TRBV5-1 and J is TRBJ2-3; possibly TRBD2 for D (6 bases). Germline V gene lookup returns CDR1 SGHRS and CDR2 YFSETQ. Trimming shortened V by 4 bases and J by 4 bases, and 16 bases separated the two germline ends. The CDR3 is 15 residues long. CDR3 loop: CASSLMGGEPDTQYF. CDR3 DNA sequence: TGCGCCAGCAGCCTGATGGGGGGAGAACCAGATACGCAGTATTTT.

The rearrangement links TRBV18 to TRBJ2-7, with D tentatively TRBD1 (5 bases). Trimming took 2 bases from V and 2 from J, leaving 13 bases between them. The CDR3 loop spans 15 amino acids. Germline CDR1 KGHSH, CDR2 LQKENI. CDR3 amino acids: CASSPGAESAYEQYF. The DNA for the CDR3 is TGTGCCAGCTCACCAGGGGCCGAGTCTGCCTACGAGCAGTACTTC. Complete variable domain (other parts from reference TRBV18 and TRBJ2-7): NAGVMQNPRHLVRRRGQEARLRCSPMKGHSHVYWYRQLPEEGLKFMVYLQKENIIDESGMPKERFSAEFPKEGPSILRIQQVVRGDSAAYFCASSPGAESAYEQYFGPGTRLTVT.

The V call is TRBV2, the J call TRBJ2-7; 11 bases align to TRBD1. V dropped 7 bases and J dropped 0; count of bases not matched to a gene: 5. The CDR3 runs 15 residues. The germline CDR1 and CDR2 sequences are SNHLY and FYNNEI. The CDR3 bases are TGTGCCAGCAAACGGGGGACAGGGGGCTCCTACGAGCAGTACTTC. This gives the protein CASKRGTGGSYEQYF.

In this sample, this clone turned up a few times. The V and J genes are TRBV6-5 and TRBJ2-7; D gene ambiguous. Trimming took off 5 bases at V and 5 bases at J, with 13 bases between the two ends. This CDR3 has 13 amino acids. Germline V gene lookup returns CDR1 MNHEY and CDR2 SVGAGI. CDR3 nucleotides: TGTGCCAGCAGTGAAGGGTCTCGCGACGAGCAGTACTTC. Translated, it gives CASSEGSRDEQYF.

V usage is TRBV9 and J usage is TRBJ2-5, with 8 bases fitting TRBD2. Germline V gene lookup returns CDR1 SGDLS and CDR2 YYNGEE. V shed 2 bases and J 5 bases; nucleotides not matched to a gene: 8. The CDR3 consists of 15 residues. CDR3 sequence reads: CASSVGLAGFETQYF. The CDR3 region has the DNA TGTGCCAGCAGCGTCGGGCTAGCGGGCTTCGAGACCCAGTACTTC.